These 30 T cell receptor beta chains originate from one sample sequenced in a study of beta chain features in type 1 diabetes. Every bit of the isolated RNA underwent reverse transcription, so sequencing read expressed TCRB transcripts. Libraries were prepared by immunoSEQ multiplex PCR; TCRdb keeps only in-frame clonotypes and omits some of them. The profile shows approximately 160,000 clones, about 8.1% of them singletons. The sequencing input was central memory CD4+ T cells from blood. All receptors come from a young man in good health.

This clone was found a few times. The chain recombines TRBV7-2 with TRBJ2-7; D not resolved. Germline loops: CDR1 SGHTA, CDR2 FQGNSA. Deletions cut 5 bases from V and 1 base from J, with 9 bases between. The CDR3 consists of 13 residues. In DNA, the CDR3 is TGTGCCAGCAGCACCGTAGAATCCTACGAGCAGTACTTC. Translating it yields CASSTVESYEQYF.

The rearrangement uses TRBV2 and TRBJ1-1, with a tentative D call TRBD1 (5 bases). The CDR3 extends over 14 amino acids. The ends were cut back, 6 bases at V and 0 bases at J, with 11 bases in the middle. The V gene's germline CDR1 is SNHLY and CDR2 FYNNEI. The CDR3, as DNA: TGTGCCAGCAGGGTGACAGTCATGAACACTGAAGCTTTCTTT. This codes for CASRVTVMNTEAFF.

This chain uses TRBV7-3 with TRBJ2-2; D may be TRBD2 (6 bases). The length of the CDR3 is 15 residues. V was clipped by 5 bases and J by 5 bases, with 15 bases between them. CDR1 and CDR2 from the germline V gene are SGHTA and FQGTGA. The CDR3 DNA follows: TGTGCCAGCAGCACAGGATGGGGGGAGACCGGGGAGCTGTTTTTT. Amino acid sequence: CASSTGWGETGELFF.

Ten or more counts support this clone. The rearrangement uses TRBV7-9 and TRBJ2-3; the D is unclear. V lost 6 bases and J lost 0, with 16 bases in between. CDR3 length: 16 amino acids. The germline gives CDR1 SEHNR, CDR2 FQNEAQ (reference sequence). The CDR3 protein is CASRPPFRSSTDTQYF. Here the CDR3 DNA reads TGTGCCAGCAGACCCCCGTTTCGGTCTAGCACAGATACGCAGTATTTT.

This clone occurred many times. The CDR3 is CASSQDGLISTDTQYF. The CDR3, as DNA: TGCGCCAGCAGCCAAGATGGGCTTATTAGCACAGATACGCAGTATTTT. V and J are TRBV4-3 and TRBJ2-3, with D unresolved. V shed 0 bases and J shed 0 bases, with 10 bases lying between them. The CDR3 contains 16 residues. CDR1 is LGHNA, CDR2 YSLEER, per germline.

This chain uses TRBV7-2 with TRBJ2-6; TRBD2 agrees at 8 bases. Trimming at V came to 5 bases and at J to 2 bases, leaving 5 bases not matched to a gene. The CDR3 loop spans 16 amino acids. Germline V gene sequence: CDR1 SGHTA, CDR2 FQGNSA. CDR3 region: CASSPPAGAGANVLTF. Here the CDR3 DNA reads TGTGCCAGCAGCCCCCCAGCGGGAGCTGGGGCCAACGTCCTGACTTTC.

This clone was detected ten times or more. The chain recombines TRBV13 with TRBJ2-3; 8 bases are shared with TRBD1. This CDR3 contains 16 residues. Trimming cost V 4 bases and J 3 bases; bases outside gene matches: 9. The germline CDR1 and CDR2 sequences are PRHDT and FYEKMQ (reference sequence). This CDR3 reads CASSSPGGRGTDTQYF. CDR3 DNA: TGTGCCAGCAGCTCCCCAGGGGGCCGGGGGACAGATACGCAGTATTTT.

This clone came up a few times. The chain couples TRBV7-8 to TRBJ1-5, with D possibly matching TRBD1 (5 bases). V lost 2 bases and J 1 base, leaving 6 bases between the germline ends. The V gene's germline CDR1 is SGHVS and CDR2 FQNEAQ. CDR3 length equals 14 residues. The CDR3 here is CASSLRQSNQPQHF. As DNA, the CDR3 is TGTGCCAGCAGCTTAAGACAGAGCAATCAGCCCCAGCATTTT.

This clone was counted between two and nine times. This chain joins TRBV6-5 and TRBJ2-3; 7 nucleotides agree with TRBD2. V dropped 2 bases and J dropped 2; count of bases not matched to a gene: 7. The CDR3 is 16 amino acids. CDR1 and CDR2 from the germline V gene are MNHEY and SVGAGI. The CDR3 reads CASSYNGAGFTDTQYF. CDR3 sequence (DNA): TGTGCCAGCAGTTACAATGGAGCGGGGTTCACAGATACGCAGTATTTT.

This clone occurred a few times. The CDR3 region has the DNA TGTGCCAGCAGACCCGGGACAGGGAGGTATGGCTACACCTTC. Its translation is CASRPGTGRYGYTF. The gene calls are TRBV2 and TRBJ1-2; 9 bases agree with TRBD1. CDR3 length: 14 residues. J gave up 5 bases and V 6 bases, and 7 bases lay outside the gene matches. Germline V CDR1 and CDR2: SNHLY, FYNNEI.

The CDR3 DNA follows: TGTGCCTGGAGTGTTGGACAGCCTCAAGAGACCCAGTACTTC. The encoded protein is CAWSVGQPQETQYF. J is TRBJ2-5 and V is TRBV30; maybe TRBD1 (6 bases). Per the germline V gene, CDR1 is GTSNPN and CDR2 is SVGIG (reference sequence). The CDR3 has 14 residues. V lost 0 bases to trimming and J lost 2 bases, with 10 bases between them.

The table lists this clone with many counts. V gene TRBV30 combines with J gene TRBJ2-5; the D gene is possibly TRBD1 (6 bases). Germline lookup yields CDR1 GTSNPN and CDR2 SVGIG (reference sequence). The CDR3 length is 13 residues. Trimming took 2 bases from V and 5 from J, leaving 12 bases between them. In nucleotides, the CDR3 is TGTGCCTGGAGTCAGGGGCTTGGTGAGACCCAGTACTTC. Translating gives CAWSQGLGETQYF.

The rearrangement uses TRBV15 and TRBJ1-5; tentatively, D is TRBD1 (5 bases). V dropped 1 base and J dropped 6 bases, with 13 bases sitting between them. The CDR3 consists of 15 residues. CDR1 LNHNV and CDR2 YYDKDF come from the germline V gene (reference sequence). DNA of the CDR3: TGTGCCACCAGCAGAGCCGCCCGGGGGGTTCAGCCCCAGCATTTT. It encodes CATSRAARGVQPQHF.

The gene calls are TRBV18 and TRBJ2-3; TRBD1 agrees at 9 bases. J gave up 6 bases and V 10 bases, and 8 bases lay outside the gene matches. Looked up from germline, CDR1 is KGHSH and CDR2 is LQKENI. The CDR3 totals 13 residues. CDR3 protein: CATNTGGSDTQYF. For the CDR3, the DNA is TGTGCCACCAACACAGGGGGCAGTGATACGCAGTATTTT.

This rearrangement joins TRBV9 to TRBJ1-1; no clear D gene. V dropped 4 bases and J dropped 5 bases, with 9 bases sitting between them. Germline V gene lookup returns CDR1 SGDLS and CDR2 YYNGEE. This CDR3 has 12 residues. The CDR3 loop reads CASSPQDTEAFF. CDR3 sequence (DNA): TGTGCCAGCAGCCCCCAGGATACTGAAGCTTTCTTT.

Notes on this clone: The germline gene is not matched at one end of the junction; a read error may be the cause. V and J are TRBV7-2 and TRBJ2-1; 12 nucleotides match TRBD2. This CDR3 region has 16 residues. Germline lookup yields CDR1 SGHTA and CDR2 FQGNSA. The CDR3 sequence is CASSSSSGGAYTEQFF. CDR3 DNA sequence: TGTGCCAGCAGCTCCTCTAGCGGGGGGGCGTACACTGAGCAGTTCTTC.

This clone was recorded a few times. The chain employs TRBV23-1 and TRBJ1-2; no firm D call. TRBV23-1 has ORF status, its function being uncertain. The CDR3 extends over 15 amino acids. Trimming left V 0 bases short and J 2 bases short, with 10 bases between. The CDR3 sequence is CASSQSETGNYGYTF. CDR3 bases: TGCGCCAGCAGTCAATCGGAGACGGGGAACTATGGCTACACCTTC.

This clone was counted many times. The V and J genes are TRBV28 and TRBJ2-7, with 7 positions matching TRBD2. The CDR3 runs 15 residues. Germline values: CDR1 MDHEN, CDR2 SYDVKM. Losses at the gene ends were 2 bases for V and 3 bases for J; bases not matched to a gene: 7. The CDR3 DNA is TGTGCCAGCAGTTTACTGGCGGGAGAGGGCTACGAGCAGTACTTC. Its protein product is CASSLLAGEGYEQYF.

The CDR3 here is CASSESRTYSNQPQHF. Here the CDR3 DNA reads TGTGCCAGCAGTGAATCAAGGACATACAGCAATCAGCCCCAGCATTTT. The V and J genes are TRBV2 and TRBJ1-5; tentatively, D is TRBD1 (5 bases). Trimming shortened V by 2 bases and J by 1 base, and 12 bases separated the two germline ends. CDR3 size: 16 residues. CDR1 is SNHLY and CDR2 is FYNNEI in the germline V gene.

This clone has at least ten counts. The chain links TRBV5-5 to TRBJ1-5, with D perhaps matching TRBD1 (5 bases). This CDR3 has 14 residues. Trimming shortened V by 4 bases and J by 5 bases, and 13 bases separated the two germline ends. The germline gives CDR1 SGHKS, CDR2 YYEKEE (reference sequence). The CDR3, as DNA: TGTGCCAGCAGCGCAGGGTATGGCGATCAGCCCCAGCATTTT. The encoded protein is CASSAGYGDQPQHF.

This clone was seen only a few times. V is TRBV11-2 and J is TRBJ1-2; no reliable D call. In germline, CDR1 is SGHAT, CDR2 FQNNGV. V lost 1 base and J 9 bases, leaving 15 bases between the germline ends. The CDR3 runs to 14 residues. The CDR3 region is CASSLGGTTHRYTF. Here the CDR3 DNA reads TGTGCCAGCAGCTTAGGCGGCACCACGCATCGCTACACCTTC.

This clone has only a few counts. V usage is TRBV4-3 and J usage is TRBJ1-1; D is unclear. The CDR3 consists of 13 residues. Between the trimmed V and J ends, which lost 0 bases and 9 bases, there was a span of 11 bases. Germline assignment: CDR1 LGHNA and CDR2 YSLEER. CDR3 protein: CASSQDFREKAFF. In DNA, the CDR3 is TGCGCCAGCAGCCAAGATTTCCGCGAGAAAGCTTTCTTT.

At least ten counts were recorded for this clone. The chain uses TRBV7-9 and TRBJ2-5, with D possibly TRBD1 on 6 matching bases. In germline, CDR1 is SEHNR, CDR2 FQNEAQ (reference sequence). The V gene lost 3 bases and the J gene lost 3 bases, with 20 bases spanning the gap. The CDR3 has 17 residues. This CDR3 is CASSFATGPTREETQYF. CDR3 nucleotide sequence: TGTGCCAGCAGCTTCGCGACAGGTCCGACCAGGGAAGAGACCCAGTACTTC.

The V call is TRBV28, the J call TRBJ2-3; a possible D gene is TRBD1 (6 bases). The germline CDR1 and CDR2 sequences are MDHEN and SYDVKM. Deletions cut 2 bases from V and 6 bases from J, with 15 bases between. The CDR3 is 15 amino acids. The CDR3 region is CASSLIVGAGDTQYF. The CDR3 DNA is TGTGCCAGCAGTTTAATAGTGGGGGCTGGTGATACGCAGTATTTT.

The rearrangement uses TRBV27 and TRBJ1-4; D is unclear. Germline V gene lookup returns CDR1 MNHEY and CDR2 SMNVEV (reference sequence). V shed 6 bases and J shed 8 bases, with 10 bases lying between them. The CDR3 is 12 residues long. CDR3 protein: CASRPHGEKLFF. For the CDR3, the DNA is TGTGCCAGCAGGCCCCACGGGGAAAAACTGTTTTTT. Full variable domain (outside the CDR3, taken from reference TRBV27 and TRBJ1-4): EAQVTQNPRYLITVTGKKLTVTCSQNMNHEYMSWYRQDPGLGLRQIYYSMNVEVTDKGDVPEGYKVSRKEKRNFPLILESPSPNQTSLYFCASRPHGEKLFFGSGTQLSVL.

For the CDR3, the DNA is TGTGCCAGCAGTAGGGACAGGGTCACAGATACGCAGTATTTT. It is translated as CASSRDRVTDTQYF. V gene TRBV6-5 combines with J gene TRBJ2-3, with TRBD1 matching over 9 bases. The CDR3 has 14 amino acids. Germline V gene sequence: CDR1 MNHEY, CDR2 SVGAGI. V dropped 5 bases and J dropped 2; count of bases not matched to a gene: 2.

A few counts support this clone. The rearrangement uses TRBV27 and TRBJ2-7; the match to TRBD2 covers 11 bases. The junction had 0 bases not matched to a gene; V was cut back by 2 bases and J by 0 bases. CDR1 MNHEY and CDR2 SMNVEV come from the germline V gene (reference sequence). The length of the CDR3 is 15 residues. The CDR3 bases are TGTGCCAGCAGTTTAGGGACTAGCGGCTCCTACGAGCAGTACTTC. This sequence encodes CASSLGTSGSYEQYF.

About this clone: Germline and junction disagree at one end, which may indicate a read error. CDR3 coding DNA: TGTGCCAGCTCATCCAATGGACAGGGCGGCTCCCACGAGCAGTACTTC. This translates into CASSSNGQGGSHEQYF. The chain has TRBV18 and TRBJ2-7, with 8 bases fitting TRBD1. The CDR3 spans 16 residues. Looked up from germline, CDR1 is KGHSH and CDR2 is LQKENI.

Many counts were recorded for this clone. V gene TRBV5-1 combines with J gene TRBJ2-1, with 9 bases that match TRBD1. From germline, CDR1 is SGHRS and CDR2 YFSETQ. This CDR3 is built from 15 residues. J was trimmed by 6 bases and V by 2 bases; bases with no gene match: 6. CDR3 sequence (DNA): TGCGCCAGCAGCTTTGACAGGGGGGGTGGCAATGAGCAGTTCTTC. Its translation is CASSFDRGGGNEQFF. The whole variable domain, remainder taken from reference TRBV5-1 and TRBJ2-1, is KAGVTQTPRYLIKTRGQQVTLSCSPISGHRSVSWYQQTPGQGLQFLFEYFSETQRNKGNFPGRFSGRQFSNSRSEMNVSTLELGDSALYLCASSFDRGGGNEQFFGPGTRLTVL.

V is TRBV19 and J is TRBJ2-1; the match to TRBD2 covers 14 bases. CDR1 is LNHDA, CDR2 SQIVND, per germline (reference sequence). J was trimmed by 1 base and V by 4 bases; bases with no gene match: 3. This CDR3 contains 17 residues. The CDR3 here is CASSRTSGRNSYNEQFF. CDR3 sequence (DNA): TGTGCCAGTAGTAGGACTAGCGGGAGGAATTCCTACAATGAGCAGTTCTTC.